Listed below are T cell receptor beta chains from one sample, sequenced in a study of CD8 T cells in ankylosing spondylitis. TCRdb analysed the 5' RACE reads with MiXCR anew, one entry per CDR3 protein. The sample includes roughly 150,000 distinct CDR3 sequences, 9.5% to 10% of them seen just once. Sequenced sample: blood, either unsorted or a sorted T cell fraction (not recorded which). Receptors originate from a female donor with ankylosing spondylitis or in good health (not recorded which). Both conserved end residues are part of each CDR3. Each record gives: J gene, V gene, CDR3 length, clone size, D gene, CDR3 DNA, CDR3 protein. The D gene is left open where the match is weak. Clone size is stated in some rows and not others, as once, few, many or a class when expanded.

J: TRBJ2-5; V: TRBV12-3/TRBV12-4; length: 12; size: many; D: NA; DNA: TGTGCCAGCAGGCATACTCAAGAGACCCAGTACTTC; CDR3: CASRHTQETQYF
J: TRBJ2-1; V: TRBV6-5; length: 12; size: many; D: TRBD2; DNA: TGTGCCAGCAGCCCTACTAGCGTTGAGCAGTTCTTC; CDR3: CASSPTSVEQFF
J: TRBJ2-3; V: TRBV28; length: 14; size: few; D: NA; DNA: TGTGCCAGCAGTACCCCCTCGGACCCAGATACGCAGTATTTT; CDR3: CASSTPSDPDTQYF
J: TRBJ2-7; V: TRBV6-2/TRBV6-3; length: 19; size: NA; D: TRBD2; DNA: TGTGCCAGCAGTTCCCCTCTAGCGGGAGTTGAGTCGGGGACCTACGAGCAGTACTTC; CDR3: CASSSPLAGVESGTYEQYF
J: TRBJ2-7; V: TRBV7-2; length: 12; size: many; D: NA; DNA: TGTGCCAGCAGCCCGAGGACCTACGAGCAGTACTTC; CDR3: CASSPRTYEQYF
J: TRBJ2-7; V: TRBV7-9; length: 14; size: NA; D: NA; DNA: TGTGCCAGCAGCGGTCGGGACCGCTCCTACGAGCAGTACTTC; CDR3: CASSGRDRSYEQYF
J: TRBJ2-1; V: TRBV24-1; length: 14; size: few; D: NA; DNA: TGTGCCACCAGTCCGTCAGGAAGCTACAATGAGCAGTTCTTC; CDR3: CATSPSGSYNEQFF
J: TRBJ1-6; V: TRBV15; length: 16; size: NA; D: NA; DNA: TGTGCCACCAGCAGAGATAGGTTGGGTGAGGATTCACCCCTCCACTTT; CDR3: CATSRDRLGEDSPLHF
J: TRBJ1-1; V: TRBV5-6; length: 17; size: NA; D: TRBD1; DNA: TGTGCCAGCAGCAACGGGGGACAGGACCTTGAGTGGGCTGAAGCTTTCTTT; CDR3: CASSNGGQDLEWAEAFF
J: TRBJ2-3; V: TRBV12-3/TRBV12-4; length: 16; size: NA; D: NA; DNA: TGTGCCAGCAGTTCCGGACTCCTTTACGTAACAGATACGCAGTATTTT; CDR3: CASSSGLLYVTDTQYF
J: TRBJ2-7; V: TRBV9; length: 16; size: many; D: NA; DNA: TGTGCCAGCAGCGTAGGTGAGACTCAAGGCTCCTACGAGCAGTACTTC; CDR3: CASSVGETQGSYEQYF